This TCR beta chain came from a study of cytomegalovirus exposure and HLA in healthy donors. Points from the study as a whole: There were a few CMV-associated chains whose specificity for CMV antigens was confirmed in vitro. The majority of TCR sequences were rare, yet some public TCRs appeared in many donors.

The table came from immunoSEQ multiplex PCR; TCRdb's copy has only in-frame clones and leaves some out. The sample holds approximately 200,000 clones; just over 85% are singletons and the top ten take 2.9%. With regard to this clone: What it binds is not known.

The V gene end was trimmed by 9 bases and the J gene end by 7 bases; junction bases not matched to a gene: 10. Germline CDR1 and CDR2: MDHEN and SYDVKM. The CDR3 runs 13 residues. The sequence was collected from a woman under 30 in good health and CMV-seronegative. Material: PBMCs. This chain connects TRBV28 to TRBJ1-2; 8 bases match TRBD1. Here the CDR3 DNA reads TGTGCCAGTTCGTACAGGGGGTTTACTGGCTACACCTTC. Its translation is CASSYRGFTGYTF.